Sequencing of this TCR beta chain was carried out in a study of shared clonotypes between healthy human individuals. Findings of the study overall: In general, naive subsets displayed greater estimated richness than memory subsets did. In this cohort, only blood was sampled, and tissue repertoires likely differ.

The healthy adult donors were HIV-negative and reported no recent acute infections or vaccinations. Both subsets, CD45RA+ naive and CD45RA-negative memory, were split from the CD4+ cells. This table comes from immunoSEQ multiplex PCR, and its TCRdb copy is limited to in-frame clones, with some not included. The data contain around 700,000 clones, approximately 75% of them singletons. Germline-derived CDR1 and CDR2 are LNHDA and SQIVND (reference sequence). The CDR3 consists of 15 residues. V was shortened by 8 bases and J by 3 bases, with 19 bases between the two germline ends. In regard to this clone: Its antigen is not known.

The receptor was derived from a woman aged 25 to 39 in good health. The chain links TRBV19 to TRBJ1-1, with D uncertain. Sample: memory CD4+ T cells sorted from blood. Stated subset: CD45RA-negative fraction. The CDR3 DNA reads TGTGCCAGTGCCCCCTTGAGTGGGGTTTACACTGAAGCTTTCTTT. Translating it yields CASAPLSGVYTEAFF.